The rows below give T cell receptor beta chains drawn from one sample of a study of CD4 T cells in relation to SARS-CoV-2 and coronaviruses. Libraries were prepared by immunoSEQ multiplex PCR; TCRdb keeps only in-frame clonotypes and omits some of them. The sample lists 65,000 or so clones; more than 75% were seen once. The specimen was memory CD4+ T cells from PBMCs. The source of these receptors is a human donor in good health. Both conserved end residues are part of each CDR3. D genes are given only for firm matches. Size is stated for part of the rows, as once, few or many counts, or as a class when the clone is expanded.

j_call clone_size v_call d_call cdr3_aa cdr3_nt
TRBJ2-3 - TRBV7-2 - CASSLFDYPADTQYF TGTGCCAGCAGCTTATTCGACTACCCCGCAGATACGCAGTATTTT
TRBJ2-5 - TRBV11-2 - CASSRTPQETQYF TGTGCCAGCAGCAGAACTCCGCAAGAGACCCAGTACTTC
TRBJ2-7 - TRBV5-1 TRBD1 CASSLGAGGYEQYF TGCGCCAGCAGCTTGGGAGCAGGGGGCTACGAGCAGTACTTC
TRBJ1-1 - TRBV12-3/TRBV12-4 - CASSLRRGTEAFF TGTGCCAGCAGTTTAAGGAGGGGAACTGAAGCTTTCTTT
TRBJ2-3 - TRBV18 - CASSPGYFTDTQYF TGTGCCAGCTCACCAGGGTATTTCACAGATACGCAGTATTTT
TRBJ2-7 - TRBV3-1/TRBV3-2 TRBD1 CASSPRTGINYEQYF TGTGCCAGCAGCCCACGGACAGGGATTAACTACGAGCAGTACTTC
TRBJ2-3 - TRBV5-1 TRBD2 CASSLGTSGTDTQYF TGCGCCAGCAGCTTGGGGACTAGCGGCACAGATACGCAGTATTTT
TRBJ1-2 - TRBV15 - CATSREVTGYGYTF TGTGCCACCAGCAGAGAAGTTACAGGGTATGGCTACACCTTC
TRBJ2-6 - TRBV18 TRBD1 CASSKGQLSSGANVLTF TGTGCCAGCTCAAAGGGACAGCTATCCTCTGGGGCCAACGTCCTGACTTTC
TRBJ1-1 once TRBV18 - CASSPPRGENTEAFF TGTGCCAGCTCACCCCCTCGAGGGGAGAACACTGAAGCTTTCTTT
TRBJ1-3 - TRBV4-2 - CASSQVVFSGNTIYF TGTGCCAGCAGCCAAGTAGTGTTTTCCGGAAACACCATATATTTT
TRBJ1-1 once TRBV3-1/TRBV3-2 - CASSREAEAFF TGTGCCAGCAGCAGGGAAGCCGAAGCTTTCTTT
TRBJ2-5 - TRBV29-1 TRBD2 CSVGRGAGETQYF TGCAGCGTGGGGAGGGGCGCTGGAGAGACCCAGTACTTC
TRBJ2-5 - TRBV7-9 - CASTSGRETQYF TGTGCCAGCACTTCTGGCAGAGAGACCCAGTACTTC
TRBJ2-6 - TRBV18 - CASSPPLGKGRGGANVLTF TGTGCCAGCTCACCACCTCTCGGGAAGGGGCGAGGAGGGGCCAACGTCCTGACTTTC
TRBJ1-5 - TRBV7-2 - CASSLAGVSNQPQHF TGTGCCAGCAGCTTAGCGGGGGTTAGCAATCAGCCCCAGCATTTT
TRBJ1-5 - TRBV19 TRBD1 CASSYGGQGAYSNQPQHF TGTGCCAGTAGTTATGGTGGACAGGGGGCTTATAGCAATCAGCCCCAGCATTTT
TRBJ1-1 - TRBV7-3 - CASSLEVNTEAFF TGTGCCAGCAGCTTAGAGGTGAACACTGAAGCTTTCTTT
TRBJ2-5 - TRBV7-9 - CASSLGRSFQETQYF TGTGCCAGCAGCTTAGGCCGGAGTTTCCAAGAGACCCAGTACTTC
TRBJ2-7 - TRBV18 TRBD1 CASSPTTGQGQYEQYF TGTGCCAGCTCACCAACGACCGGACAGGGGCAATACGAGCAGTACTTC
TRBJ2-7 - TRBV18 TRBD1 CASSRDRASYEQYF TGTGCCAGCTCACGGGACAGGGCCTCCTACGAGCAGTACTTC
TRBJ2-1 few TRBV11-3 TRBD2 CASSRGTSGRGDEQFF TGTGCCAGCAGCCGCGGGACTAGCGGGAGAGGAGATGAGCAGTTCTTC
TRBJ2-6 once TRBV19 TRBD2 CASSAVAGGSSGANVLTF TGTGCCAGTAGTGCTGTAGCGGGAGGGAGCTCTGGGGCCAACGTCCTGACTTTC
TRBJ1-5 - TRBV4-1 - CASSQAIDQPQHF TGCGCCAGCAGCCAAGCCATTGATCAGCCCCAGCATTTT
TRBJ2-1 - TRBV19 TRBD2 CASSPRGTSGSTRKFF TGTGCCAGTAGTCCCCGGGGAACTAGCGGGAGTACCCGCAAGTTCTTC
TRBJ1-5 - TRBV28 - CASTVFRSRPQPQHF TGTGCCTCTACGGTCTTTCGGAGCAGACCTCAGCCCCAGCATTTT
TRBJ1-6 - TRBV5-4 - CASSFPGARRSPLHF TGTGCCAGCAGCTTCCCGGGGGCGCGGAGGTCACCCCTCCACTTT
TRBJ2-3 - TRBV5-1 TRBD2 CASSSQAGLGTDTQYF TGCGCCAGCAGCTCCCAAGCGGGATTGGGCACAGATACGCAGTATTTT
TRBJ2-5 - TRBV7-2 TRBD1 CASSLGQGWYF TGTGCCAGCAGCTTGGGACAGGGTTGGTACTTC
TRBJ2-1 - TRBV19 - CASNRPGEQFF TGTGCCAGTAATAGACCGGGTGAGCAGTTCTTC
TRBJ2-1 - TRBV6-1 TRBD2 CASRATSGSKNEQFF TGTGCCAGCAGGGCAACTAGCGGGAGTAAGAATGAGCAGTTCTTC
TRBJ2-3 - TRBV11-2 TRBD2 CASSVQLADTQYF TGTGCCAGCAGCGTCCAACTAGCGGATACGCAGTATTTT
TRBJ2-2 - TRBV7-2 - CASSLDRLNTGELFF TGTGCCAGCAGCTTGGACAGACTGAACACCGGGGAGCTGTTTTTT
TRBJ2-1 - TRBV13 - CASSFRSYNEQFF TGTGCCAGCAGCTTTCGCTCCTACAATGAGCAGTTCTTC
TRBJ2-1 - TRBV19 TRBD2 CASRSLAGGWNEQFF TGTGCCAGTAGGTCTCTAGCGGGGGGTTGGAATGAGCAGTTCTTC
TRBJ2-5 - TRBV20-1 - CSASRQRETQYF TGCAGTGCTAGTCGACAGAGGGAGACCCAGTACTTC
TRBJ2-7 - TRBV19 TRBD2 CASSRRTSGSSYEQYF TGTGCCAGTAGTCGGCGGACTAGCGGGAGCTCCTACGAGCAGTACTTC
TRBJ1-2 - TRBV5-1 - CASSPAGVAAYGYTF TGCGCCAGCAGCCCGGCCGGGGTGGCGGCCTATGGCTACACCTTC